These 23 T cell receptor beta chains were sequenced from one sample in a study of blood T cells in healthy people across ages. Alongside a J-beta primer mix, a sample-barcoded 5' primer served in a second PCR lasting roughly 6 to 12 cycles. TCRdb reanalysed the 5' RACE reads using MiXCR and keeps one entry per CDR3 protein. The repertoire includes 780,000 or so distinct CDR3 sequences, 20% to 25% of them detected once, and 3% to 4% sits in the top ten. These same records also appear under a second study, on T cells of mothers and their children.

Sequenced input: blood. These receptors all stem from a boy between 10 and 17 years old in good health.

In regard to this clonotype: The junction shows a germline mismatch at one end, possibly a read error. This sequence joins TRBV15 and TRBJ1-1; unclear D gene. The CDR3 spans 14 residues. The germline V gene has CDR1 LNHNV and CDR2 YYDKDF (reference sequence). CDR3 nucleotide sequence: TGTGCCACCAGCCGAGACCGGATTAACACTGAAGCTTTCTTT. It encodes CATSRDRINTEAFF.

The J gene is TRBJ2-5, the V gene TRBV7-2; TRBD2 is a possible D gene (7 bases). The CDR3 covers 14 residues. The ends were cut back, 5 bases at V and 3 bases at J, with 13 bases in the middle. From germline, CDR1 is SGHTA and CDR2 FQGNSA. CDR3 nucleotide sequence: TGTGCCAGCAGCCGACGGGGGGCCGAAGAGACCCAGTACTTC. The encoded protein is CASSRRGAEETQYF.

The CDR3 reads CASSEGNYGYTF. In DNA, the CDR3 is TGTGCCAGCAGTGAGGGAAACTATGGCTACACCTTC. This chain joins TRBV25-1 and TRBJ1-2, with D uncertain. V was clipped by 3 bases and J by 2 bases, with 4 bases between them. The CDR3 has 12 amino acids. Looked up from germline, CDR1 is MGHDK and CDR2 is SYGVNS.

This chain connects TRBV27 to TRBJ2-1, with D unclear. The germline gives CDR1 MNHEY, CDR2 SMNVEV (reference sequence). CDR3 length equals 14 residues. V lost 6 bases to trimming and J lost 2 bases, with 11 bases between them. The CDR3 DNA sequence: TGTGCCAGCAGAGGGCCTACGCCCTACAATGAGCAGTTCTTC. This sequence encodes CASRGPTPYNEQFF.

The genes are TRBV7-2 and TRBJ2-7; 8 bases line up with TRBD2. Germline V lookup: CDR1 SGHTA, CDR2 FQGNSA. V gave up 6 bases and J gave up 0 bases; unmatched junction bases: 13. The CDR3 sequence is 17 residues long. CDR3 bases: TGTGCCAGCAGACCCTTCTCTGGACTAGCCACCTCCTACGAGCAGTACTTC. It specifies CASRPFSGLATSYEQYF.

The DNA of the CDR3 is TGTGCCAGCAGCCAATTTGCCGGGACAGGGGATTACGAGCAGTACTTC. Protein product: CASSQFAGTGDYEQYF. The rearrangement uses TRBV14 and TRBJ2-7; 10 positions agree with TRBD1. The trim removed 2 bases at V and 4 bases at J, leaving 8 bases unmatched. The CDR3 covers 16 residues. Germline CDR1 is SGHDN and CDR2 is FVKESK.

The chain employs TRBV20-1 and TRBJ1-4; weak D call: TRBD1 (5 bases). CDR1 is DFQATT, CDR2 SNEGSKA, per germline (reference sequence). Trimming removed 4 bases from V and 7 bases from J, with 16 bases in between. CDR3 size: 14 residues. Here the CDR3 reads CSANNRQMAEKLFF. In DNA, the CDR3 is TGCAGTGCTAACAACAGGCAGATGGCTGAAAAACTGTTTTTT.

The chain carries TRBV28 and TRBJ2-5; weak D call: TRBD1 (6 bases). The J call is doubtful: the DNA matches TRBJ2-1 better. Per germline, CDR1 MDHEN and CDR2 SYDVKM. The CDR3 contains 14 residues. The CDR3 is CASSSVGQSNEQFF. The CDR3 region has the DNA TGTGCCAGCAGTTCCGTGGGACAATCCAACGAGCAGTTCTTC.

Only a few counts were recorded for this clonotype. CDR3 residues: CASGDIANTGELFF. Written as DNA, the CDR3 is TGCGCCAGCGGGGACATAGCGAACACCGGGGAGCTGTTTTTT. The chain joins TRBV5-1 to TRBJ2-2; D may be TRBD1 (6 bases). Germline V gene sequence: CDR1 SGHRS, CDR2 YFSETQ. CDR3 length equals 14 residues. V was pared by 7 bases and J by 0 bases, with 10 bases between.

This chain connects TRBV7-3 to TRBJ1-1; perhaps TRBD1 as D (6 bases). CDR3 size: 15 residues. Trimming stripped 8 bases from V and 0 bases from J, with 16 bases between. Per the germline V gene, CDR1 is SGHTA and CDR2 is FQGTGA. CDR3 amino acids: CASPLSTGLNTEAFF. CDR3 DNA: TGTGCCAGCCCTCTATCCACAGGGTTGAACACTGAAGCTTTCTTT.

A few counts support this clonotype. V usage is TRBV24-1 and J usage is TRBJ2-6; D not certain. V was trimmed by 3 bases and J by 0 bases, leaving 14 bases between them. Germline CDR1 and CDR2: KGHDR and SFDVKD. The CDR3 contains 18 residues. CDR3 bases: TGTGCCACCAGTGATGGAAAGGCCCCCTACTCTGGGGCCAACGTCCTGACTTTC. As protein: CATSDGKAPYSGANVLTF.

In its sample, this clonotype was seen a few times. J is TRBJ1-5 and V is TRBV7-8, with D uncertain. The CDR3 runs to 15 residues. V gave up 2 bases and J gave up 11 bases, with 19 bases separating them. The germline V gene has CDR1 SGHVS and CDR2 FQNEAQ. CDR3: CASSLWQDLSSAQHF. DNA of the CDR3: TGTGCCAGCAGCTTATGGCAGGACCTTTCATCGGCCCAGCATTTT.

The sample holds one count of this clonotype. The rearrangement links TRBV5-1 to TRBJ2-5; weak D call: TRBD1 (6 bases). The DNA end lines up better with TRBJ2-7; the J call may be wrong. There are 13 residues in the CDR3. From germline, CDR1 is SGHRS and CDR2 YFSETQ. For the CDR3, the DNA is TGCGCCAGCAGCTTTAACAGGGTCCACGAGCAGTACTTC. Its protein product is CASSFNRVHEQYF.

This clonotype was seen only a few times. V and J are TRBV24-1 and TRBJ2-7; D is perhaps TRBD2 (5 bases). Matching the DNA end better, TRBJ2-1 makes the J call doubtful. The CDR3 runs 14 residues. Looked up from germline, CDR1 is KGHDR and CDR2 is SFDVKD. CDR3 protein: CATSGRRGVNEQFF. Written as DNA, the CDR3 is TGTGCCACCAGTGGCCGCCGGGGTGTCAATGAGCAGTTCTTC.

V usage is TRBV29-1 and J usage is TRBJ2-3, with D hard to call. Trimming cost V 1 base and J 6 bases, with 17 bases left between them. This CDR3 comprises 15 residues. Per the germline V gene, CDR1 is SQVTM and CDR2 is ANQGSEA. CDR3 amino acids: CSVEVGRSRRDTQYF. CDR3 nucleotides: TGCAGCGTTGAAGTCGGTAGGTCGCGAAGGGATACGCAGTATTTT.

J is TRBJ1-1 and V is TRBV4-2; D is unresolved. CDR1 and CDR2 from the germline V gene are LGHNA and YNFKEQ. The CDR3 contains 13 residues. Trimming took 0 bases from V and 7 from J, leaving 9 bases between them. The CDR3 sequence: CASSQEGRDEAFF. In DNA form, the CDR3 reads TGTGCCAGCAGCCAAGAAGGCCGTGATGAAGCTTTCTTT.

The V gene is TRBV7-2, the J gene TRBJ2-5, with 10 bases fitting TRBD2. The germline CDR1 and CDR2 sequences are SGHTA and FQGNSA. CDR3 length: 15 amino acids. The junction had 8 bases not matched to a gene; V was cut back by 5 bases and J by 5 bases. The CDR3 spells CASSPPGLARETQYF. In DNA, the CDR3 is TGTGCCAGCAGCCCCCCGGGACTAGCGAGGGAGACCCAGTACTTC.

This chain joins TRBV29-1 and TRBJ2-5; 7 positions match TRBD1. J was trimmed by 4 bases and V by 3 bases; bases with no gene match: 2. CDR1 and CDR2 (germline): SQVTM, ANQGSEA. The CDR3 is 12 residues long. The CDR3 spells CSVDYRGETQYF. CDR3 coding DNA: TGCAGCGTTGATTACAGGGGAGAGACCCAGTACTTC.

This chain connects TRBV10-3 to TRBJ1-5; maybe TRBD1 (6 bases). Germline V lookup: CDR1 ENHRY, CDR2 SYGVKD. The CDR3 runs to 12 residues. V was pared by 10 bases and J by 6 bases, with 13 bases between. The CDR3 DNA reads TGTGCCACTTCAGGGGACGGTCAGCCCCAGCATTTT. Translated, it gives CATSGDGQPQHF.

The genes are TRBV27 and TRBJ1-1; 10 nucleotides align to TRBD1. The CDR3 is 13 amino acids. V gave up 6 bases and J gave up 10 bases; unmatched junction bases: 8. Germline V lookup: CDR1 MNHEY, CDR2 SMNVEV (reference sequence). This CDR3 reads CASRKDRGARAFF. CDR3 nucleotides: TGTGCCAGCAGGAAGGACAGGGGGGCCCGAGCTTTCTTT.

In this sample, this clonotype turned up a few times. V is TRBV6-5 and J is TRBJ2-4; 11 bases match TRBD2. Germline CDR1 is MNHEY and CDR2 is SVGAGI. The length of the CDR3 is 16 residues. V dropped 6 bases and J dropped 6; count of bases not matched to a gene: 10. The chain's CDR3 is CASSRNSGRVGNIQYF. Here the CDR3 DNA reads TGTGCCAGCAGCCGGAATAGCGGGAGGGTCGGAAACATTCAGTACTTC.

The chain has TRBV7-2 and TRBJ2-5; 9 positions agree with TRBD2. The CDR3 covers 15 residues. Germline CDR1 reads SGHTA; CDR2 reads FQGNSA. The V segment lost 6 bases and the J segment 5 bases; nucleotides outside the gene matches: 10. The CDR3, as DNA: TGTGCCAGCAGAACCCGGACTAGCGTTTTGGAGACCCAGTACTTC. Its protein product is CASRTRTSVLETQYF. The full variable domain, completed using reference TRBV7-2 and TRBJ2-5, is GAGVSQSPSNKVTEKGKDVELRCDPISGHTALYWYRQSLGQGLEFLIYFQGNSAPDKSGLPSDRFSAERTGGSVSTLTIQRTQQEDSAVYLCASRTRTSVLETQYFGPGTRLLVL.

V is TRBV7-2 and J is TRBJ1-1; D is unclear. Trimming left V 2 bases short and J 3 bases short, with 10 bases between. This CDR3 contains 14 residues. Germline V lookup: CDR1 SGHTA, CDR2 FQGNSA. Here the CDR3 reads CASSLISQDTEAFF. The CDR3 DNA sequence: TGTGCCAGCAGCTTAATATCCCAGGACACTGAAGCTTTCTTT.